The 11 T cell receptor beta chains reported below all come from one sample, sequenced in a study of shared T cell receptors in the human thymus. The repertoire was sequenced with immunoSEQ multiplex PCR; TCRdb's copy has only in-frame clones and lacks some. This sample has roughly 660,000 clones, with roughly 88% found just once. This same sample was also taken into another study, of human thymus T cells.

The sequenced sample was thymocytes. These receptors all stem from a boy in the first two years of life with a congenital heart defect.

The chain recombines TRBV30 with TRBJ2-1, with 7 positions matching TRBD2. Trimming removed 8 bases from V and 0 bases from J; junction bases left unmatched: 10. The germline V gene has CDR1 GTSNPN and CDR2 SVGIG (reference sequence). The CDR3 sequence is 15 residues long. This CDR3 reads CAGEGGSPSYNEQFF. CDR3 nucleotides: TGTGCCGGGGAGGGTGGGAGTCCCTCCTACAATGAGCAGTTCTTC.

The chain couples TRBV10-1 to TRBJ1-4; weak D call: TRBD1 (6 bases). There are 13 residues in the CDR3. Looked up from germline, CDR1 is WNHNN and CDR2 is SYGVQD (reference sequence). V was shortened by 9 bases and J by 8 bases, with 16 bases between the two germline ends. CDR3 protein: CARGGGRWEKLFF. CDR3 nucleotides: TGCGCCAGGGGAGGGGGGAGGTGGGAAAAACTGTTTTTT.

The chain couples TRBV15 to TRBJ2-1; 9 positions match TRBD1. The CDR3 runs to 11 residues. Germline CDR1 and CDR2: LNHNV and YYDKDF (reference sequence). Trimming took 2 bases from V and 14 from J; bases not matched to a gene: 1. CDR3 DNA sequence: TGTGCCACCAGCAGACGGGACAGGGAGTTCTTC. Residues: CATSRRDREFF.

The chain joins TRBV7-9 to TRBJ2-2, with 13 bases matching TRBD2. This CDR3 spans 19 amino acids. V shed 1 base, J shed 3 bases, and the junction held 8 bases outside the gene matches. CDR1 and CDR2 from the germline V gene are SEHNR and FQNEAQ (reference sequence). The CDR3 region has the DNA TGTGCCAGCAGCTTAGTTCCGAGACTAGCGGGAGGAGACACCGGGGAGCTGTTTTTT. As protein: CASSLVPRLAGGDTGELFF.

There are a few counts of this clone. This chain joins TRBV5-4 and TRBJ2-5; 7 nucleotides align to TRBD2. Germline loops: CDR1 SGHNT, CDR2 YYREEE (reference sequence). The V gene end was trimmed by 4 bases and the J gene end by 7 bases; junction bases not matched to a gene: 7. The CDR3 runs 13 residues. CDR3 protein: CASSPQRGGTQYF. The CDR3 bases are TGTGCCAGCAGCCCCCAGCGCGGGGGGACCCAGTACTTC. Filled out from reference TRBV5-4 and TRBJ2-5, the complete variable domain reads ETGVTQSPTHLIKTRGQQVTLRCSSQSGHNTVSWYQQALGQGPQFIFQYYREEENGRGNFPPRFSGLQFPNYSSELNVNALELDDSALYLCASSPQRGGTQYFGPGTRLLVL.

V usage is TRBV4-1 and J usage is TRBJ2-7, with D possibly matching TRBD1 (6 bases). The V gene's germline CDR1 is MGHRA and CDR2 YSYEKL. V gave up 0 bases and J gave up 3 bases, with 21 bases separating them. CDR3 length: 18 amino acids. The CDR3 region has the DNA TGCGCCAGCAGCCAAGAATCGGCAACCCGGGCCAGGGGCTACGAGCAGTACTTC. It translates to CASSQESATRARGYEQYF.

The chain is built from TRBV28 and TRBJ2-1; 11 positions agree with TRBD2. This CDR3 is 17 amino acids long. The germline V gene has CDR1 MDHEN and CDR2 SYDVKM. V shed 1 base and J 9 bases; nucleotides not matched to a gene: 11. Here the CDR3 reads CASSLFSGRAHPIEQFF. CDR3 sequence (DNA): TGTGCCAGCAGTTTATTTAGCGGGAGGGCCCATCCAATTGAGCAGTTCTTC. The full variable domain, rest sourced from reference TRBV28 and TRBJ2-1, is DVKVTQSSRYLVKRTGEKVFLECVQDMDHENMFWYRQDPGLGLRLIYFSYDVKMKEKGDIPEGYSVSREKKERFSLILESASTNQTSMYLCASSLFSGRAHPIEQFFGPGTRLTVL.

The J gene is TRBJ2-3, the V gene TRBV5-1; the D gene is possibly TRBD1 (6 bases). Trimming took 2 bases from V and 3 from J, leaving 10 bases between them. This CDR3 spans 14 amino acids. CDR1 and CDR2 (germline): SGHRS, YFSETQ. This CDR3 is CASSFPGVTDTQYF. The DNA for the CDR3 is TGCGCCAGCAGCTTCCCAGGGGTGACAGATACGCAGTATTTT.

The chain combines TRBV27 with TRBJ2-1; TRBD2 agrees at 14 bases. CDR1 and CDR2 (germline): MNHEY, SMNVEV (reference sequence). Losses at the gene ends were 4 bases for V and 8 bases for J; bases not matched to a gene: 4. The CDR3 totals 15 residues. The CDR3 reads CASSSGLAGGHEQFF. CDR3 in DNA: TGTGCCAGCAGTTCAGGACTAGCGGGAGGTCATGAGCAGTTCTTC.

The genes are TRBV4-2 and TRBJ1-1; the D is unclear. Germline CDR1 is LGHNA and CDR2 is YNFKEQ. This CDR3 is 13 amino acids long. V was pared by 1 base and J by 10 bases, with 13 bases between. This CDR3 is CASSQGRSRGAFF. The CDR3 coding sequence is TGTGCCAGCAGCCAAGGCCGCAGTCGGGGAGCTTTCTTT.

This chain connects TRBV6-5 to TRBJ2-5; D might be TRBD2 (5 bases). The length of the CDR3 is 14 residues. Germline V gives CDR1 MNHEY, CDR2 SVGAGI. V lost 2 bases and J 11 bases, leaving 18 bases between the germline ends. The CDR3, as DNA: TGTGCCAGCAGTTACCAACACCCAACTGGGGAGCAGTACTTC. It yields the protein CASSYQHPTGEQYF.